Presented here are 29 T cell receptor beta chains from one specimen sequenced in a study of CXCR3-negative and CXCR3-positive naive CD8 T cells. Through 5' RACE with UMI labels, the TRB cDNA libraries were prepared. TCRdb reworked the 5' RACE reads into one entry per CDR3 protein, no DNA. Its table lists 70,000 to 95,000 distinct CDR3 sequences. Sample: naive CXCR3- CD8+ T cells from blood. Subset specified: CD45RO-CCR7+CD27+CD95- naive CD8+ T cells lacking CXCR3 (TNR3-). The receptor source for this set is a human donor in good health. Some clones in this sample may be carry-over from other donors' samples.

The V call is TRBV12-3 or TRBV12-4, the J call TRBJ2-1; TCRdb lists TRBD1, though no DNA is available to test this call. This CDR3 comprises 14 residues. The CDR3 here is CASSSWDSNNEQFF.

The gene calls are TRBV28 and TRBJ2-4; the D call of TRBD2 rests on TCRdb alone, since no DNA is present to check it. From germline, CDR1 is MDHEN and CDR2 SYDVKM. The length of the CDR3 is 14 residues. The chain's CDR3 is CASSIRRAKNIQYF.

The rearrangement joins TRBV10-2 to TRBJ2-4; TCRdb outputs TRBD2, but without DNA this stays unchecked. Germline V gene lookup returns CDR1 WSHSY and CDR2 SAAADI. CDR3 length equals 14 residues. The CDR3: CASRTSGRALIQYF.

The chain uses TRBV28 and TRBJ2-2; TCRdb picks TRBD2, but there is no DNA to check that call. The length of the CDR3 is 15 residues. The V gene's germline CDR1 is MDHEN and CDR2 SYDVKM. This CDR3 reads CASSFPLANTGELFF. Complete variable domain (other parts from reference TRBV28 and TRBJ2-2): DVKVTQSSRYLVKRTGEKVFLECVQDMDHENMFWYRQDPGLGLRLIYFSYDVKMKEKGDIPEGYSVSREKKERFSLILESASTNQTSMYLCASSFPLANTGELFFGEGSRLTVL.

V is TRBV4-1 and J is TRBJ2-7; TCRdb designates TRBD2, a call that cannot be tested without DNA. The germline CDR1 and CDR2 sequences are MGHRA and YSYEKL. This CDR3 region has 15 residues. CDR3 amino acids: CASSQEYRAPYEQYF.

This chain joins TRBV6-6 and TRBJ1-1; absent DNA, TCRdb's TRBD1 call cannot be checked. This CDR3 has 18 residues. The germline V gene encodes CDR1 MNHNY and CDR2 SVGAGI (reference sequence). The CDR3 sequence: CASSYPKAGTGRYTEAFF.

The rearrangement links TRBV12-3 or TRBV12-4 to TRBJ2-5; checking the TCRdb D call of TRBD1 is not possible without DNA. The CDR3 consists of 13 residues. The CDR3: CASRSDRAETQYF.

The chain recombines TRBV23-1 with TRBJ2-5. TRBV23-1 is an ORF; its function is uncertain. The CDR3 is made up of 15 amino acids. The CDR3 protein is CASSQVENQQETQYF.

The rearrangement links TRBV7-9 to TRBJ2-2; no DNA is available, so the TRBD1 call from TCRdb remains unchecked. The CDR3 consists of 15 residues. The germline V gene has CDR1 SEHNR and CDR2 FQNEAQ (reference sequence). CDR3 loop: CASRSREWDTGELFF.

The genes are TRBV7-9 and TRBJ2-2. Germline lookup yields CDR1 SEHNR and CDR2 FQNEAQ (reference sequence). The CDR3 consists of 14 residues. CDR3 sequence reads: CASSLVSYTGELFF.

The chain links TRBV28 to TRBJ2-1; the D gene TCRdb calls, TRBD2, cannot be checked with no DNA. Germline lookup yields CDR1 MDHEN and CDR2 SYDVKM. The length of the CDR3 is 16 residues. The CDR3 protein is CASSSDGTTSSNEQFF.

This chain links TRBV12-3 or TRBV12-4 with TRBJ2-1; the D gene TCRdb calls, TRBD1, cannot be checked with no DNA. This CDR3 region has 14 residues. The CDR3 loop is CASRLPDRGNEQFF.

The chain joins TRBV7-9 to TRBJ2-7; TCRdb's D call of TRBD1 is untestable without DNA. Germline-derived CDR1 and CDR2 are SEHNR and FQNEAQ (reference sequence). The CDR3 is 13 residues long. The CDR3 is CASSGDIAYEQYF.

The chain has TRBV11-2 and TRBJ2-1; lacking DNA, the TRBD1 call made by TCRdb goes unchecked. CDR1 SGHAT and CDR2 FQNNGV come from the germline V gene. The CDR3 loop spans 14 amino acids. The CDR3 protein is CASSSSAGWDEQFF. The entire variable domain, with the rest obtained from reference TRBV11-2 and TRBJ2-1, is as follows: EAGVAQSPRYKIIEKRQSVAFWCNPISGHATLYWYQQILGQGPKLLIQFQNNGVVDDSQLPKDRFSAERLKGVDSTLKIQPAKLEDSAVYLCASSSSAGWDEQFFGPGTRLTVL.

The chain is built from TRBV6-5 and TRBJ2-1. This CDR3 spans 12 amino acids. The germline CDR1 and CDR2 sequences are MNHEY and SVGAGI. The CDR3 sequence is CASSYNTNEQFF.

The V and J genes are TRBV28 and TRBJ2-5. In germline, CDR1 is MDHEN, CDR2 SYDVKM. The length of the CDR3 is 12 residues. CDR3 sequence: CASNSWQETQYF.

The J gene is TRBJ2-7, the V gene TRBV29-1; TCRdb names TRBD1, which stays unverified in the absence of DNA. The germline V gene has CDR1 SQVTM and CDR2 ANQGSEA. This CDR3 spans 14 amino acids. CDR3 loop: CSVPGKARGQEQYF.

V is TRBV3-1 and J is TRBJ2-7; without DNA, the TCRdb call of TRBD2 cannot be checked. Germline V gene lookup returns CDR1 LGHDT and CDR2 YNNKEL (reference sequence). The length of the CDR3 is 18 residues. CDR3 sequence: CASSQRASSHYSSYEQYF.

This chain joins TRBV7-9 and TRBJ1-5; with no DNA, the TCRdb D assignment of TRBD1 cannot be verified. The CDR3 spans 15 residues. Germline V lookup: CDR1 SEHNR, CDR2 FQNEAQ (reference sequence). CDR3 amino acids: CASNPITGGDQPQHF.

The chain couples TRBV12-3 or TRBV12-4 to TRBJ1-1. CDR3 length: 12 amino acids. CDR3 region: CASSFPNTEAFF.

The CDR3 spells CSAEAGPGYNEQFF. The chain recombines TRBV29-1 with TRBJ2-1; absent DNA, TCRdb's TRBD1 call cannot be checked. Germline V CDR1 and CDR2: SQVTM, ANQGSEA. The CDR3 loop spans 14 amino acids.

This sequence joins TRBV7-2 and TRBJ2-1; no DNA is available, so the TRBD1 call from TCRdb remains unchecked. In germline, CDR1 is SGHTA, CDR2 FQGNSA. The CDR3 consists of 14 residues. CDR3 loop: CASSWQGAGNEQFF.

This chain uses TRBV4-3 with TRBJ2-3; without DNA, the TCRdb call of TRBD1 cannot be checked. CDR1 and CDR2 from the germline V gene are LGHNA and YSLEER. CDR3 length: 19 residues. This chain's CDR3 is CASSQEQRGAVPGTDTQYF.

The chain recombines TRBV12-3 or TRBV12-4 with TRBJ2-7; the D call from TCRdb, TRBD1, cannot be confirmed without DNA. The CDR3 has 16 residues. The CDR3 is CASSSPGERTNYEQYF.

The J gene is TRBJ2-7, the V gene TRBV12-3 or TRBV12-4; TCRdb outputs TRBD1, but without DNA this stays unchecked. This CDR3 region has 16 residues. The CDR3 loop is CASSPTEGAGSYEQYF.

CDR3 sequence: CASSQGRTGYYEQYF. The V call is TRBV4-3, the J call TRBJ2-7; TCRdb calls TRBD1, which cannot be checked without DNA. The CDR3 extends over 15 amino acids. CDR1 LGHNA and CDR2 YSLEER come from the germline V gene.

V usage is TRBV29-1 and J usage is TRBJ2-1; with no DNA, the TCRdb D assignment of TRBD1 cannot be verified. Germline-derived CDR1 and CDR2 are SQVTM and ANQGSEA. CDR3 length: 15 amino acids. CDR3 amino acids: CSVEESGKAYNEQFF.

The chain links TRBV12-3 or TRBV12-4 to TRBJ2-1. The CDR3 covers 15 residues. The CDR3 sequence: CASSFSASSYNEQFF.

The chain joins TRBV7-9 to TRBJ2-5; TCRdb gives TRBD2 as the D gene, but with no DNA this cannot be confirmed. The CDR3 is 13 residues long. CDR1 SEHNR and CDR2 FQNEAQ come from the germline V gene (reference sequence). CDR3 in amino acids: CASSLGWEETQYF.